The following is a TCR beta chain sequence with its context. These data come from a study of type 1 and type 2 diabetes patients. For the study at large: T cells were magnetically sorted from PBMCs as CD4+ or CD8+ subsets. Across the study, 15 million to 20 million paired-end reads were produced.

The V end was cut by 6 bases, the J end by 0 bases, with 12 bases between. CDR1 SNHLY and CDR2 FYNNEI come from the germline V gene. The CDR3 spans 16 residues. PCR was run on genomic DNA. Amplification of the beta chain CDR3 used 30 forward and 13 reverse multiplex primers. A single record per CDR3 protein comes from TCRdb applying MiXCR to the multiplex PCR reads. The data contain approximately 260,000 distinct CDR3 sequences, around 50% of them singletons. This receptor was taken from a man aged 18 to 30 with type 2 diabetes. This chain joins TRBV2 and TRBJ1-6; D call uncertain. Sequencing was performed on peripheral blood mononuclear cells (PBMCs). This chain's CDR3 is CASRERRGSYNSPLHF. CDR3 nucleotide sequence: TGTGCCAGCAGAGAACGACGAGGCTCCTATAATTCACCCCTCCACTTT.